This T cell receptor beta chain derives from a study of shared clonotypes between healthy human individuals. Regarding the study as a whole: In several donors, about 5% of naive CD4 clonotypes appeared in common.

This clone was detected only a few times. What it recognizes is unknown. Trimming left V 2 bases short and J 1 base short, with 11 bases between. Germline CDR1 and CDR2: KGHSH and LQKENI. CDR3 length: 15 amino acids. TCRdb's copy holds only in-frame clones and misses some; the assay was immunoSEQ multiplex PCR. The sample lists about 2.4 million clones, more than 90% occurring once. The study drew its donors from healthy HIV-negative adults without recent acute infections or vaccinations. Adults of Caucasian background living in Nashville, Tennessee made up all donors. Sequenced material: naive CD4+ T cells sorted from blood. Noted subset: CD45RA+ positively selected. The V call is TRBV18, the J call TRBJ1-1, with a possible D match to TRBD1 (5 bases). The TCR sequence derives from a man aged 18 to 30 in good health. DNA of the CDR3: TGTGCCAGCTCACCAAACGGGGGAGGGAACACTGAAGCTTTCTTT. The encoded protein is CASSPNGGGNTEAFF.